This TCR beta chain was recovered during a study of T cell repertoires in cytomegalovirus infection. Study-level background: In the study, CMV epitopes included recently identified HLA-C-restricted and well-studied HLA-B-restricted ones. Indications came from public TCR beta signatures; they pointed to CMV infection and to a matching HLA type. Notes on the study in general: The ex vivo response showed dominance by HLA-C-restricted CMV-specific TCR beta clonotypes.

The V and J ends lost 5 bases and 4 bases respectively, with 5 bases between them. This CDR3 spans 11 amino acids. Turning to this clonotype: Its specificity is unknown.

One entry per CDR3 protein results from TCRdb running MiXCR on the reads. The sample includes 450,000 to 650,000 distinct CDR3 sequences, roughly 42% of them seen just once. The sequence came from a human donor in good health (CMV status not recorded). Some clones in this sample may be carry-over from other donors' samples. This rearrangement joins TRBV12-3 or TRBV12-4 to TRBJ2-5; D unresolved. This material consisted of cultured PBMCs, taken from culture after CMV antigen stimulation. CDR3 nucleotide sequence: TGTGCCAGCAGTGGGCTAGAGACCCAGTACTTC. Translation gives CASSGLETQYF.